The 18 T cell receptor beta chains reported below all come from one sample, sequenced in a study of control samples from healthy donors and cancer patients (dated by TCRdb to 2019 to 2021). Library generation was performed with the immunoSEQ multiplex PCR assay. Imported from immuneACCESS, the table was reduced by TCRdb to in-frame sequences with V and J called. These copies leave out some clones; in studies compared against another copy, an unresolved V gene accounts for under half, and the cause of the remainder is not known. In this sample the table shows under 150,000 clones, approximately 93% of which occur a single time. The ten largest clones represent roughly 2.5% of the sample. Sample: blood. Every receptor here comes from a man aged 25 to 40 in good health.

The V gene is TRBV30, the J gene TRBJ1-4; a weak D match, TRBD1 (5 bases). This CDR3 has 13 residues. Germline lookup yields CDR1 GTSNPN and CDR2 SVGIG (reference sequence). V gave up 2 bases and J gave up 13 bases, with 17 bases separating them. The DNA for the CDR3 is TGTGCCTGGAGTTCAGCAGGGATTTGGGGACTGTTTTTT. This codes for CAWSSAGIWGLFF.

The chain couples TRBV30 to TRBJ1-3; D uncertain. In germline, CDR1 is GTSNPN, CDR2 SVGIG (reference sequence). Trimming stripped 0 bases from V and 4 bases from J, with 10 bases between. This CDR3 region has 14 residues. In DNA, the CDR3 is TGTGCCTGGAGTGTTAACCTCGGAGGAAACACCATATATTTT. Residues: CAWSVNLGGNTIYF.

The genes are TRBV13 and TRBJ2-1; either TRBD1 or TRBD2 may supply D (5 bases each). The CDR3 loop spans 13 amino acids. Trimming took 5 bases from V and 10 from J, leaving 15 bases between them. The germline CDR1 and CDR2 sequences are PRHDT and FYEKMQ (reference sequence). The CDR3 nucleotides read TGTGCCAGCAGCCCGGAGGACACGGTAGAGCAGTTCTTC. Translation: CASSPEDTVEQFF.

V is TRBV19 and J is TRBJ1-5; D is unresolved. Trimming stripped 5 bases from V and 0 bases from J, with 8 bases between. CDR3 length equals 14 residues. Looked up from germline, CDR1 is LNHDA and CDR2 is SQIVND (reference sequence). The CDR3 nucleotides are TGTGCCAGTAGTTCCCTGACTAGCAATCAGCCCCAGCATTTT. Residues: CASSSLTSNQPQHF.

The chain couples TRBV10-2 to TRBJ1-2; 8 nucleotides align to TRBD1. The CDR3 has 12 amino acids. J was trimmed by 6 bases and V by 8 bases; bases with no gene match: 5. Germline V gives CDR1 WSHSY, CDR2 SAAADI. The CDR3 DNA reads TGCGCCAGCGTGTCAGGGGGCAATGGCTACACCTTC. This encodes CASVSGGNGYTF.

The chain combines TRBV5-5 with TRBJ1-2; a weak D match, TRBD1 (5 bases). Trimming left V 10 bases short and J 8 bases short, with 15 bases between. Germline V gene data show CDR1 as SGHKS and CDR2 as YYEKEE (reference sequence). CDR3 length: 11 residues. The CDR3 nucleotides are TGTGCCTCCGCGGGGCCACGGGGCTACACCTTC. Its protein product is CASAGPRGYTF.

This clone was seen a single time. The chain employs TRBV5-1 and TRBJ2-5; the D call may be TRBD1 or TRBD2 (5 bases each). The CDR3 has 11 amino acids. CDR1 is SGHRS and CDR2 is YFSETQ in the germline V gene. Trimming cost V 6 bases and J 4 bases, with 7 bases left between them. The CDR3 loop is CASIGGETQYF. The CDR3 DNA reads as TGCGCCAGCATTGGGGGAGAGACCCAGTACTTC.

CDR3 loop: CASSIARGAGEKLFF. The DNA for the CDR3 is TGTGCCAGTAGTATCGCCCGGGGGGCTGGTGAAAAACTGTTTTTT. J is TRBJ1-4 and V is TRBV19, with a possible D match to TRBD1 (6 bases). This CDR3 is built from 15 residues. The V and J ends lost 3 bases and 7 bases respectively, with 15 bases between them. The germline V gene has CDR1 LNHDA and CDR2 SQIVND (reference sequence). The variable domain in full, completed from reference TRBV19 and TRBJ1-4, reads DGGITQSPKYLFRKEGQNVTLSCEQNLNHDAMYWYRQDPGQGLRLIYYSQIVNDFQKGDIAEGYSVSREKKESFPLTVTSAQKNPTAFYLCASSIARGAGEKLFFGSGTQLSVL.

The chain has TRBV2 and TRBJ1-6, with a weak D call TRBD1 (5 bases). Germline V gene sequence: CDR1 SNHLY, CDR2 FYNNEI. The CDR3 is made up of 16 amino acids. Trimming pared 7 bases from V and 0 bases from J, leaving 13 bases between. This chain's CDR3 is CASKGRVPSYNSPLHF. CDR3 bases: TGTGCCAGCAAGGGACGGGTTCCCTCCTATAATTCACCCCTCCACTTT.

The chain recombines TRBV11-2 with TRBJ2-7; D is undetermined. V was cut by 5 bases and J by 7 bases, with 21 bases left in between. Germline CDR1 SGHAT, CDR2 FQNNGV. The length of the CDR3 is 15 residues. Written as DNA, the CDR3 is TGTGCCAGCAGCCTATCCGGAACCCCCCACTGGGAGCAGTACTTC. This encodes CASSLSGTPHWEQYF.

The chain recombines TRBV29-1 with TRBJ2-2; D uncertain. Germline V lookup: CDR1 SQVTM, CDR2 ANQGSEA. Trimming removed 2 bases from V and 1 base from J, with 20 bases in between. The CDR3 covers 18 residues. CDR3 amino acids: CSVEHGWSSRQNTGELFF. DNA for the CDR3: TGCAGCGTTGAACATGGTTGGTCGTCGAGACAGAACACCGGGGAGCTGTTTTTT.

The chain employs TRBV6-5 and TRBJ2-1; the D is unclear. The CDR3 has 16 amino acids. V gave up 4 bases and J gave up 9 bases, with 22 bases separating them. Germline-derived CDR1 and CDR2 are MNHEY and SVGAGI. The CDR3 nucleotides are TGTGCCAGCAGTTTGGGCCCCACAAGCGCCTCCTCTGAGCAGTTCTTC. Its protein product is CASSLGPTSASSEQFF.

V gene TRBV9 combines with J gene TRBJ2-5; 9 nucleotides line up with TRBD2. With 6 bases clipped from V and 1 base from J, the junction kept 10 bases outside the gene matches. The germline V gene encodes CDR1 SGDLS and CDR2 YYNGEE. CDR3 size: 16 residues. CDR3 loop: CASTSSSGGSQETQYF. CDR3 sequence (DNA): TGTGCCAGCACGTCGTCCAGCGGGGGGTCCCAAGAGACCCAGTACTTC.

This chain joins TRBV9 and TRBJ1-1; 8 bases agree with TRBD1. After removal of 5 bases from V and 2 bases from J, the junction contained 14 bases not matched to a gene. Germline V CDR1 and CDR2: SGDLS, YYNGEE. The CDR3 has 17 amino acids. CDR3: CASSSGQGGTTNTEAFF. In DNA, the CDR3 is TGTGCCAGCAGTTCCGGACAGGGCGGAACCACCAACACTGAAGCTTTCTTT.

The V and J genes are TRBV6-2 or TRBV6-3 and TRBJ2-1; D call uncertain. CDR1 and CDR2 (germline): MNHEY, SVGEGT. The germline V and J ends were trimmed by 4 bases and 4 bases, with 8 bases remaining between them. There are 13 residues in the CDR3. CDR3 region: CASSLTPYNEQFF. CDR3 DNA sequence: TGTGCCAGCAGTTTGACGCCTTACAATGAGCAGTTCTTC.

The chain is built from TRBV10-3 and TRBJ2-6; D is unresolved. This CDR3 has 13 residues. Looked up from germline, CDR1 is ENHRY and CDR2 is SYGVKD. V lost 6 bases and J 2 bases, leaving 5 bases between the germline ends. The CDR3 region is CAIRLPGANVLTF. CDR3 coding DNA: TGTGCCATCAGATTGCCTGGGGCCAACGTCCTGACTTTC.

This clone was detected once. The chain combines TRBV18 with TRBJ1-3; D unresolved. The CDR3 is 17 residues long. V was pared by 2 bases and J by 0 bases, with 14 bases between. Germline V gene data show CDR1 as KGHSH and CDR2 as LQKENI. CDR3 coding DNA: TGTGCCAGCTCACCAACTGCACTTAGTCCCTCTGGAAACACCATATATTTT. Residues: CASSPTALSPSGNTIYF.

The rearrangement uses TRBV7-3 and TRBJ2-3; D is unclear. CDR3 length equals 15 residues. The ends were cut back, 0 bases at V and 4 bases at J, with 11 bases in the middle. CDR1 is SGHTA, CDR2 FQGTGA, per germline. The chain's CDR3 is CASSLTPDKADTQYF. CDR3 nucleotides: TGTGCCAGCAGCTTAACCCCCGACAAAGCAGATACGCAGTATTTT.